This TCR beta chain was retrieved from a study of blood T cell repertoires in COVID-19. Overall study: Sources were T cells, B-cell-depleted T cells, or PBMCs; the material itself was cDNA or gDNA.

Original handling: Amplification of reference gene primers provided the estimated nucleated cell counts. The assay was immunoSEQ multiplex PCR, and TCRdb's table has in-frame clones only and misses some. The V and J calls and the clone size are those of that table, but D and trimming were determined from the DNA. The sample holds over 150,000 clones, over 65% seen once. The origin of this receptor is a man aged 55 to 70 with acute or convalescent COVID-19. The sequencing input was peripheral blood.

Here the CDR3 DNA reads TGTGCCAGCAGCTCCGAGACAGGGGCCTCCACCTTC. Its protein is CASSSETGASTF. The rearrangement joins TRBV7-9 to TRBJ1-2; the match to TRBD1 covers 8 bases. The CDR3 is 12 amino acids. V gave up 4 bases and J gave up 13 bases; unmatched junction bases: 8. Germline V CDR1 and CDR2: SEHNR, FQNEAQ (reference sequence).